A selection of T cell receptor beta chains follows, all from one sample in a study of T cell responses to AZD1222 COVID-19 vaccine. TCRdb's copy holds only in-frame clones and misses some; the assay was immunoSEQ multiplex PCR. The repertoire holds some 160,000 clones, with 87% as singletons. Sequences were derived from peripheral blood, sampled 28 days after the second AZD1222 dose. These receptors were collected from an adult who received the AZD1222 COVID-19 vaccine. Each CDR3 is given with its conserved first and last residue. The order of the fields is V gene, D gene, CDR3 protein. D genes are given only for firm matches.

v_call: TRBV25-1; d_call: TRBD1; cdr3_aa: CASREDGQADSPLHF
v_call: TRBV29-1; d_call: -; cdr3_aa: CSVERQMNTEAFF
v_call: TRBV15; d_call: -; cdr3_aa: CATSSNFRGGGSYNSPLHF
v_call: TRBV7-6; d_call: TRBD1; cdr3_aa: CASSFIPGQGTSYEQYF
v_call: TRBV11-3; d_call: -; cdr3_aa: CASGEQGGGTQYF
v_call: TRBV10-3; d_call: -; cdr3_aa: CAIRTSPGTLYGYTF
v_call: TRBV3-1/TRBV3-2; d_call: TRBD1; cdr3_aa: CASSAGQPNTEAFF
v_call: TRBV19; d_call: -; cdr3_aa: CASSLTGYGNQPQHF
v_call: TRBV2; d_call: -; cdr3_aa: CASSDEQEGEKLFF
v_call: TRBV7-8; d_call: TRBD1; cdr3_aa: CASSEGQGGISYGYTF
v_call: TRBV25-1; d_call: -; cdr3_aa: CASRRHPLTDTQYF
v_call: TRBV19; d_call: -; cdr3_aa: CASSKGGSRDQPQHF
v_call: TRBV12-5; d_call: TRBD1; cdr3_aa: CASGPGGPGPQHF
v_call: TRBV5-1; d_call: -; cdr3_aa: CASSLLAGILNTEAFF
v_call: TRBV5-1; d_call: TRBD1; cdr3_aa: CASSLADRGLGYTF
v_call: TRBV10-2; d_call: TRBD2; cdr3_aa: CASSLGGGTDTQYF
v_call: TRBV7-9; d_call: TRBD2; cdr3_aa: CASRPGTSGERADTQYF
v_call: TRBV18; d_call: -; cdr3_aa: CASSDTRVPGLNRNTIYF
v_call: TRBV9; d_call: TRBD2; cdr3_aa: CASSPYSGGPADTQYF
v_call: TRBV7-9; d_call: -; cdr3_aa: CASSAGGGQTPYEQYF